This is a list of T cell receptor beta chains from one sample in a study of blood T cell repertoires in COVID-19. The method was immunoSEQ multiplex PCR; TCRdb's version includes in-frame clones alone and lacks a portion of them. The table includes roughly 400,000 clones, roughly nine tenths detected once. The sample consisted of PBMCs or T cells enriched from blood (not recorded which). Source of these receptors: a woman between 40 and 55 years old who had been exposed to COVID-19. Both conserved end residues are part of each CDR3. A D gene is named only where the DNA matches it firmly. Expanded clones get a size class; other rows say once, few or many, or leave the size out.

v_call	clone_size	j_call	d_call	cdr3_nt	cdr3_aa
TRBV5-1	.	TRBJ2-1	TRBD2	TGCGCCAGCAGCTTGGGGAGCGGGAGGGCAGACAATGAGCAGTTCTTC	CASSLGSGRADNEQFF
TRBV4-3	once	TRBJ1-2	TRBD1	TGCGCCAGCAGCCTCAAGACAGGGGATGGCTACACCTTC	CASSLKTGDGYTF
TRBV7-2	.	TRBJ2-5	.	TGTGCCAGCAGCCGCACGGGGGTGTCCACGGATACTCGGGAGACCCAGTACTTC	CASSRTGVSTDTRETQYF
TRBV5-1	.	TRBJ1-3	TRBD1	TGCGCCAGCAGCTTATTCGAGCGACAGGGGGCAAGCGGTGGAAACACCATATATTTT	CASSLFERQGASGGNTIYF
TRBV9	.	TRBJ1-3	.	TGTGCCAGCGGTGGTCTAGGCTCTGGAAACACCATATATTTT	CASGGLGSGNTIYF
TRBV7-9	.	TRBJ1-6	.	TGTGCCAGCAGCCCCCTCGAGGCAGCCAGCTCCTATAATTCACCCCTCCACTTT	CASSPLEAASSYNSPLHF
TRBV27	.	TRBJ2-7	TRBD1	TGTGCCAGCAGTCTGACAGGGTCCAACTACGAGCAGTACTTC	CASSLTGSNYEQYF
TRBV7-3	.	TRBJ2-5	.	TGTGCCAGCAGCCTTGGAGGGCGGGAGACCCAGTACTTC	CASSLGGRETQYF
TRBV21-1	once	TRBJ2-5	.	TGTGCCAGCAGCACGACAGGGTTGGGGGAGACCCAGTACTTC	CASSTTGLGETQYF
TRBV7-9	.	TRBJ2-1	.	TGTGCCAGCAGCTTTAGGGGGGGTCATGAGCAGTTCTTC	CASSFRGGHEQFF